The next 21 T cell receptor beta chains were all read from a single sample in a study of T cells expressing NK-cell markers. TCRdb re-called the 5' RACE reads and shows each CDR3 protein once, DNA omitted. The repertoire table contains approximately 380,000 distinct CDR3 sequences. Material: blood T cells: a sorted CD56 or NKG2C T cell subset, CD4+ or CD8+ T cells, or bulk PBMC T cells (not recorded which). The receptor source for this set is a man between 18 and 69 years old in good health.

V gene TRBV7-3 combines with J gene TRBJ2-1. The CDR3 is 14 amino acids. Per germline, CDR1 SGHTA and CDR2 FQGTGA. The CDR3 spells CASSSDNLYNEQFF.

This chain connects TRBV9 to TRBJ2-2; the D gene TCRdb calls, TRBD1, cannot be checked with no DNA. The V gene's germline CDR1 is SGDLS and CDR2 YYNGEE. The CDR3 contains 16 residues. The CDR3 loop reads CASSVAGTGSTGELFF.

The CDR3 region is CASSPTAGTGVGIQYF. V and J are TRBV5-4 and TRBJ2-4; there is no DNA to check the TCRdb D call of TRBD1. The CDR3 contains 16 residues. Germline V CDR1 and CDR2: SGHNT, YYREEE (reference sequence). The complete variable domain, with remaining parts taken from reference TRBV5-4 and TRBJ2-4, reads ETGVTQSPTHLIKTRGQQVTLRCSSQSGHNTVSWYQQALGQGPQFIFQYYREEENGRGNFPPRFSGLQFPNYSSELNVNALELDDSALYLCASSPTAGTGVGIQYFGAGTRLSVL.

V is TRBV2 and J is TRBJ2-1; TCRdb's D call, TRBD2, is unchecked because there is no DNA. This CDR3 comprises 14 residues. Germline CDR1 and CDR2: SNHLY and FYNNEI. The CDR3: CASKASGGLGEQFF.

This chain links TRBV6-1 with TRBJ1-2; without DNA, the TCRdb call of TRBD1 cannot be checked. Germline CDR1 and CDR2: MNHNS and SASEGT. The CDR3 covers 15 residues. CDR3 residues: CASSRQGWAAYGYTF.

The rearrangement joins TRBV7-9 to TRBJ2-3; there is no DNA to check the TCRdb D call of TRBD1. The CDR3 is 16 residues long. The germline CDR1 and CDR2 sequences are SEHNR and FQNEAQ (reference sequence). The CDR3 loop is CASSLERASSTDTQYF. The full variable domain, in which reference TRBV7-9 and TRBJ2-3 provide the parts outside the CDR3, is DTGVSQNPRHKITKRGQNVTFRCDPISEHNRLYWYRQTLGQGPEFLTYFQNEAQLEKSRLLSDRFSAERPKGSFSTLEIQRTEQGDSAMYLCASSLERASSTDTQYFGPGTRLTVL.

The gene calls are TRBV4-1 and TRBJ2-1; the TCRdb call, TRBD1, lacks DNA for checking. Germline-derived CDR1 and CDR2 are MGHRA and YSYEKL. This CDR3 spans 16 amino acids. CDR3 sequence: CASSQVSPGSGNEQFF.

V usage is TRBV6-1 and J usage is TRBJ2-7; absent DNA, TCRdb's TRBD2 call cannot be checked. The CDR3 sequence is 13 residues long. Germline CDR1 is MNHNS and CDR2 is SASEGT. The chain's CDR3 is CASIEGDSYEQYF.

The CDR3 is CASSLREGSEAFF. V usage is TRBV4-2 and J usage is TRBJ1-1; TCRdb calls TRBD1, which cannot be checked without DNA. CDR1 and CDR2 (germline): LGHNA, YNFKEQ. This CDR3 spans 13 amino acids.

The chain couples TRBV9 to TRBJ2-5; with no DNA, the TCRdb D assignment of TRBD1 cannot be verified. Germline CDR1 reads SGDLS; CDR2 reads YYNGEE. The length of the CDR3 is 15 residues. The CDR3 reads CASSVDRGIEETQYF.

The CDR3 sequence: CASSQDLRTYNEQFF. This chain links TRBV3-1 with TRBJ2-1. Germline V gene sequence: CDR1 LGHDT, CDR2 YNNKEL (reference sequence). This CDR3 contains 15 residues.

This sequence joins TRBV9 and TRBJ2-3; checking the TCRdb D call of TRBD1 is not possible without DNA. The germline V gene encodes CDR1 SGDLS and CDR2 YYNGEE. The length of the CDR3 is 15 residues. CDR3: CASSPTGGRWDTQYF.

V and J are TRBV24-1 and TRBJ2-1. The CDR3 covers 14 residues. Germline-derived CDR1 and CDR2 are KGHDR and SFDVKD. Here the CDR3 reads CATSRGVGSDEQFF.

The V and J genes are TRBV7-9 and TRBJ2-2. Germline loops: CDR1 SEHNR, CDR2 FQNEAQ (reference sequence). The CDR3 sequence is 16 residues long. CDR3 protein: CASSPIPSLNTGELFF.

The chain has TRBV20-1 and TRBJ1-5. CDR3 length: 16 residues. Germline CDR1 and CDR2: DFQATT and SNEGSKA (reference sequence). The CDR3 loop is CSAKHPFLWRNQPQHF.

This chain's CDR3 is CASSIKRSNTGELFF. V gene TRBV19 combines with J gene TRBJ2-2. Germline V lookup: CDR1 LNHDA, CDR2 SQIVND (reference sequence). This CDR3 comprises 15 residues. Combining the CDR3 with reference TRBV19 and TRBJ2-2 gives the whole variable domain DGGITQSPKYLFRKEGQNVTLSCEQNLNHDAMYWYRQDPGQGLRLIYYSQIVNDFQKGDIAEGYSVSREKKESFPLTVTSAQKNPTAFYLCASSIKRSNTGELFFGEGSRLTVL.

The chain uses TRBV7-3 and TRBJ2-3; the D call from TCRdb, TRBD2, cannot be confirmed without DNA. The CDR3 consists of 18 residues. Germline CDR1 reads SGHTA; CDR2 reads FQGTGA. The CDR3 protein is CASSLTASGGARTDTQYF.

The genes are TRBV6-1 and TRBJ1-2; the D gene TCRdb calls, TRBD1, cannot be checked with no DNA. The CDR3 has 14 residues. Germline CDR1 MNHNS, CDR2 SASEGT. The CDR3 reads CASSEFGGTNGYTF.

The chain combines TRBV20-1 with TRBJ2-3. The germline V gene encodes CDR1 DFQATT and CDR2 SNEGSKA (reference sequence). The CDR3 spans 11 residues. CDR3 protein: CSGPQGNTQYF.

The chain carries TRBV11-2 and TRBJ2-5; TCRdb's assignment of TRBD1 cannot be checked, as there is no DNA. Germline assignment: CDR1 SGHAT and CDR2 FQNNGV. This CDR3 region has 13 residues. CDR3 protein: CASSIQGKETQYF.

This chain links TRBV7-9 with TRBJ1-1; TCRdb indicates TRBD1, and absent DNA this call remains unverified. Germline V lookup: CDR1 SEHNR, CDR2 FQNEAQ (reference sequence). The CDR3 has 14 amino acids. CDR3 amino acids: CASSFRTGRPEAFF.